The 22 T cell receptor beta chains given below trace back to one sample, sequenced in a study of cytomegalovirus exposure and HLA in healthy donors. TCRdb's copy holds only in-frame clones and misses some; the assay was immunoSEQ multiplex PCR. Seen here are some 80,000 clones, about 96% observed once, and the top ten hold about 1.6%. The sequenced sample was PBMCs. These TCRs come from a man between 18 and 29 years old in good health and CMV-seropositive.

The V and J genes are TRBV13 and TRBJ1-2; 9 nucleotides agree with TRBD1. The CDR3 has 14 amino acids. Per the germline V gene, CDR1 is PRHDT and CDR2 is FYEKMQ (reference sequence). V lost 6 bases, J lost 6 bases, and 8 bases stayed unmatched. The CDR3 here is CASRRTGELHGYTF. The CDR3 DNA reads TGTGCCAGCAGAAGGACAGGGGAGTTGCATGGCTACACCTTC.

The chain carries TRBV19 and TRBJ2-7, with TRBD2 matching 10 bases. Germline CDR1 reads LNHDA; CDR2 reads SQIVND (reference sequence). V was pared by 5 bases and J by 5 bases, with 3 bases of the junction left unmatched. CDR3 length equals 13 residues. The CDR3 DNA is TGTGCCAGTAGTCTGCTAGCGGGGGACGAGCAGTACTTC. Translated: CASSLLAGDEQYF.

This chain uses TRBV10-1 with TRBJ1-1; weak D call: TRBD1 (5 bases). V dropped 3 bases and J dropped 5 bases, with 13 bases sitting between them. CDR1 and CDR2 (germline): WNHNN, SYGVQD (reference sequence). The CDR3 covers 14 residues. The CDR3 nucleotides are TGCGCCAGCAGTGAAGCGGGGGTTTTGACTGAAGCTTTCTTT. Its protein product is CASSEAGVLTEAFF.

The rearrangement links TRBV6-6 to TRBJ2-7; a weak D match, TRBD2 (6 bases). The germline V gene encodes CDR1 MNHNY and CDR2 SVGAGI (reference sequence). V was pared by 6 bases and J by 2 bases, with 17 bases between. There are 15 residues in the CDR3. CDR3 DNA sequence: TGTGCCAGCAGACCCCGGGACTCCAAACCCTACGAGCAGTACTTC. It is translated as CASRPRDSKPYEQYF.

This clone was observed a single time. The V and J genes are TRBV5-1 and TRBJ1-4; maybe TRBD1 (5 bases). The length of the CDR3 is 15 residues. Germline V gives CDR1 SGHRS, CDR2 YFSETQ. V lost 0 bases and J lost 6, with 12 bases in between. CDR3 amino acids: CASSLESGGDEKLFF. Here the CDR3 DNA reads TGCGCCAGCAGCTTGGAATCCGGGGGAGATGAAAAACTGTTTTTT.

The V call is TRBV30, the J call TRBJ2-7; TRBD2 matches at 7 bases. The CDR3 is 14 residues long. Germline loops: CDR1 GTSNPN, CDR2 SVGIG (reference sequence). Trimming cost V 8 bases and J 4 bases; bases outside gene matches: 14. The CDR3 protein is CAGDPSGGAYEQYF. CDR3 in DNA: TGTGCCGGGGATCCTAGCGGAGGGGCTTACGAGCAGTACTTC. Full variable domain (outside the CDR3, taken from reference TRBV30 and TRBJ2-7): SQTIHQWPATLVQPVGSPLSLECTVEGTSNPNLYWYRQAAGRGLQLLFYSVGIGQISSEVPQNLSASRPQDRQFILSSKKLLLSDSGFYLCAGDPSGGAYEQYFGPGTRLTVT.

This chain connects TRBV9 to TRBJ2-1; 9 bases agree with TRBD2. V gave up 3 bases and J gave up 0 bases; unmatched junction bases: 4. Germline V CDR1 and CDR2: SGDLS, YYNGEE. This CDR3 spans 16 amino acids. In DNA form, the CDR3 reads TGTGCCAGCAGCGCGAATAGCGGGAGCTCCTACAATGAGCAGTTCTTC. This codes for CASSANSGSSYNEQFF.

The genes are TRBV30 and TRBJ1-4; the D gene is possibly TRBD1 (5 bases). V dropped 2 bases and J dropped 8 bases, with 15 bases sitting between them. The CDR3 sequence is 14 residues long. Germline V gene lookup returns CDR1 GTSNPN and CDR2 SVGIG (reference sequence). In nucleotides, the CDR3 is TGTGCCTGGAGTCCCGGGGGGTGGGGGGAAAAACTGTTTTTT. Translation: CAWSPGGWGEKLFF.

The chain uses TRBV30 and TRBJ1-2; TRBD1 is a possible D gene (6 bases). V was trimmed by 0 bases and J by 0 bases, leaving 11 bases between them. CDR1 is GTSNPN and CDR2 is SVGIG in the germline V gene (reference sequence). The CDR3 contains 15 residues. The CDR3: CAWSVGQGPNYGYTF. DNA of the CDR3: TGTGCCTGGAGTGTAGGGCAGGGGCCTAACTATGGCTACACCTTC.

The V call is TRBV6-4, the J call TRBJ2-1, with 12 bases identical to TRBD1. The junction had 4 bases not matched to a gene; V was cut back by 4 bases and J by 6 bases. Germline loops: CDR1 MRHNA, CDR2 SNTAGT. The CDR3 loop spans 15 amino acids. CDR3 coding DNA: TGTGCCAGCAGTGTTGGGACAGGGGGCTTCAATGAGCAGTTCTTC. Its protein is CASSVGTGGFNEQFF.

The CDR3 loop is CASSLSTGTGNYEQYF. CDR3 DNA: TGTGCCAGCAGTTTATCGACCGGGACAGGCAACTACGAGCAGTACTTC. The V gene is TRBV27, the J gene TRBJ2-7, with TRBD1 matching 8 bases. Germline V gene data show CDR1 as MNHEY and CDR2 as SMNVEV (reference sequence). This CDR3 spans 16 amino acids. With 0 bases clipped from V and 3 bases from J, the junction kept 7 bases outside the gene matches.

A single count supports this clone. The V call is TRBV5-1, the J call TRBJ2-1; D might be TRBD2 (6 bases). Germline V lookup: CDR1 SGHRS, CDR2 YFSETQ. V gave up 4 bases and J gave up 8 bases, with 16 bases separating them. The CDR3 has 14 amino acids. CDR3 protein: CASSHRDGGDEQFF. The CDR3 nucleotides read TGCGCCAGCAGCCACCGGGACGGAGGGGATGAGCAGTTCTTC.

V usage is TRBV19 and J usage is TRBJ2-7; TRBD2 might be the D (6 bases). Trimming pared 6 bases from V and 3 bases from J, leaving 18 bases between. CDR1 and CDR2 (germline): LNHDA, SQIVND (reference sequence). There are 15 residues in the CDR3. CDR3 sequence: CASSPLPAAGYEQYF. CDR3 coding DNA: TGTGCCAGTAGCCCACTACCGGCAGCGGGCTACGAGCAGTACTTC.

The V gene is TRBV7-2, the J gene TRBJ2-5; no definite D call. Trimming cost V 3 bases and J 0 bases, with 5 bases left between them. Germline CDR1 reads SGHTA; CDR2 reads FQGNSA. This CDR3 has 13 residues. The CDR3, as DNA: TGTGCCAGCAGCTTTGGGCACCAAGAGACCCAGTACTTC. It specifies CASSFGHQETQYF.

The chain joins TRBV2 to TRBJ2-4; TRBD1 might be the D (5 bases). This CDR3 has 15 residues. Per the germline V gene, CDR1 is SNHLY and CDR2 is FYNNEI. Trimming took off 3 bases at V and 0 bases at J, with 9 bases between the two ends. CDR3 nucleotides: TGTGCCAGCAGTGACGGCAGGGTAGCCAAAAACATTCAGTACTTC. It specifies CASSDGRVAKNIQYF.

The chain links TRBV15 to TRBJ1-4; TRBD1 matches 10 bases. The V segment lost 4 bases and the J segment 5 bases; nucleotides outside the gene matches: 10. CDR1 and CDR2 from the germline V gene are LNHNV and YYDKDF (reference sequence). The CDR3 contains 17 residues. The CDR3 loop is CATSTDRRQGANEKLFF. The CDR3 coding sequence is TGTGCCACCAGCACCGACAGACGACAGGGGGCAAATGAAAAACTGTTTTTT.

The CDR3 coding sequence is TGCGCAGAACCAAACGGGGTCATCTACAATGAGCAGTTCTTC. This translates into CAEPNGVIYNEQFF. V usage is TRBV5-1 and J usage is TRBJ2-1; TRBD2 is a possible D gene (5 bases). Germline CDR1 reads SGHRS; CDR2 reads YFSETQ. The CDR3 runs 14 residues.

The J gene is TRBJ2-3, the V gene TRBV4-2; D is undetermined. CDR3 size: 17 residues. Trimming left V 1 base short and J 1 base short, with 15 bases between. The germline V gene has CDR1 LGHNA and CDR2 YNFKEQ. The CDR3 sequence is CASSQGISWVGTDTQYF. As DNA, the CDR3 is TGTGCCAGCAGCCAAGGGATTAGCTGGGTAGGCACAGATACGCAGTATTTT.

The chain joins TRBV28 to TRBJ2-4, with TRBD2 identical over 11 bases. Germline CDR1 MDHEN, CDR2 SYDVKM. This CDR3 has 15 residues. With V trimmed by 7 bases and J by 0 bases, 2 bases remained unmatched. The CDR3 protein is CASNGLAGAKNIQYF. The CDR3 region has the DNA TGTGCCAGCAACGGACTAGCGGGAGCCAAAAACATTCAGTACTTC.

The CDR3 DNA reads TGTGCCAGCAGGAGAGGGGGCGACTATGGCTACACCTTC. It is translated as CASRRGGDYGYTF. The J gene is TRBJ1-2, the V gene TRBV27, with 7 positions matching TRBD1. The CDR3 runs to 13 residues. V dropped 6 bases and J dropped 3; count of bases not matched to a gene: 4. Germline V lookup: CDR1 MNHEY, CDR2 SMNVEV (reference sequence).

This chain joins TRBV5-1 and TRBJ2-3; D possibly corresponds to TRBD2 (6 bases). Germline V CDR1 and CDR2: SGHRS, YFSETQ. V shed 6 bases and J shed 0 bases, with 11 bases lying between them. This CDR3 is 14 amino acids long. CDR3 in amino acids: CASNGGVSTDTQYF. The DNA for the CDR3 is TGCGCCAGCAACGGGGGAGTGAGCACAGATACGCAGTATTTT.

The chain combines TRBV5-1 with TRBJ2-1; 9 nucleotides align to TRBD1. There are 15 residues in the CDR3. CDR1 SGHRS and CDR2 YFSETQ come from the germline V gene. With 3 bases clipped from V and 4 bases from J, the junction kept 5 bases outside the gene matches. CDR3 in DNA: TGCGCCAGCAGCTCATCCGGGACAGGGTACAATGAGCAGTTCTTC. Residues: CASSSSGTGYNEQFF.